Below are 9 T cell receptor beta chains sequenced from a single sample in a study of CD8 T cells in Susac syndrome. Random hexamers primed reverse transcription of about 0.5 to 1 ug RNA. TCRdb recomputed calls from the immunoSEQ multiplex PCR reads with MiXCR, one row per CDR3 protein. Of some 150,000 distinct CDR3 sequences listed, nearly 97% are singletons. Sequences were obtained from CD8+ T cells from PBMCs. The receptors here all came from a human donor with multiple sclerosis.

V usage is TRBV15 and J usage is TRBJ2-3, with 8 bases matching TRBD1. Per germline, CDR1 LNHNV and CDR2 YYDKDF (reference sequence). The CDR3 length is 15 residues. Germline trimming cut 3 bases from V and 5 bases from J; bases unmatched to any gene: 7. The CDR3 sequence: CATSRRTGTEDTQYF. CDR3 bases: TGTGCCACCAGCAGGCGGACAGGGACGGAAGATACGCAGTATTTT.

This clonotype was picked up a small number of times. The J gene is TRBJ1-2, the V gene TRBV12-3 or TRBV12-4; D gene ambiguous. The CDR3 sequence is 11 residues long. V lost 5 bases, J lost 8 bases, and 9 bases lay in between. The CDR3 reads CASSPGGGYTF. CDR3 DNA: TGTGCCAGCAGTCCCGGCGGAGGCTACACCTTC.

The chain combines TRBV20-1 with TRBJ2-7, with unresolved D. Trimming removed 3 bases at V and 0 bases at J, with 9 bases between. Germline CDR1 reads DFQATT; CDR2 reads SNEGSKA (reference sequence). This CDR3 region has 13 residues. As DNA, the CDR3 is TGCAGTGCTAGGGTCGGCAGCTCCTACGAGCAGTACTTC. Translating gives CSARVGSSYEQYF.

The chain employs TRBV4-1 and TRBJ1-2; D gene uncertain. The ends were cut back, 0 bases at V and 5 bases at J, with 16 bases in the middle. CDR3 length: 16 amino acids. In germline, CDR1 is MGHRA, CDR2 YSYEKL. The CDR3 DNA reads TGCGCCAGCAGCCAAGAACTCGGGGAAGTTAGATATGGCTACACCTTC. This encodes CASSQELGEVRYGYTF.

V gene TRBV27 combines with J gene TRBJ1-4; D gene ambiguous. Germline loops: CDR1 MNHEY, CDR2 SMNVEV (reference sequence). This CDR3 contains 15 residues. The V and J ends lost 4 bases and 5 bases respectively, with 14 bases between them. The CDR3 DNA follows: TGTGCCAGCAGTTCTTTCCTGGACGGGAATGAAAAACTGTTTTTT. Its protein product is CASSSFLDGNEKLFF.

The chain couples TRBV27 to TRBJ1-2, with D hard to call. The CDR3 covers 13 residues. The germline gives CDR1 MNHEY, CDR2 SMNVEV (reference sequence). V lost 5 bases and J 4 bases, leaving 11 bases between the germline ends. The CDR3 coding sequence is TGTGCCAGCAGTGATACCGCGGGCTATGGCTACACCTTC. As protein: CASSDTAGYGYTF.

CDR3 in DNA: TGCAGTGCTAGGGGCCCGGAACAGCGAGCCTACGAGCAGTACTTC. It specifies CSARGPEQRAYEQYF. The chain employs TRBV20-1 and TRBJ2-7; D remains unclear. Trimming left V 3 bases short and J 2 bases short, with 17 bases between. The CDR3 covers 15 residues. Germline lookup yields CDR1 DFQATT and CDR2 SNEGSKA (reference sequence).

This chain links TRBV7-9 with TRBJ2-1; a weak D match, TRBD1 (6 bases). V was cut by 4 bases and J by 5 bases, with 6 bases left in between. The CDR3 is 12 amino acids. Germline CDR1 reads SEHNR; CDR2 reads FQNEAQ (reference sequence). CDR3 DNA sequence: TGTGCCAGCAGCTACAGGGACAATGAGCAGTTCTTC. Translation: CASSYRDNEQFF.

The chain links TRBV3-1 to TRBJ2-2; no clear D. This CDR3 region has 18 residues. Germline V gene lookup returns CDR1 LGHDT and CDR2 YNNKEL (reference sequence). V gave up 0 bases and J gave up 5 bases, with 19 bases separating them. As DNA, the CDR3 is TGTGCCAGCAGCCAAGATTTGAAGGTAGCAGGACCGACCGGGGAGCTGTTTTTT. Amino acids: CASSQDLKVAGPTGELFF.